This T cell receptor beta chain is from a study of T-cell memory formation after mild COVID-19. The wider study: Largely, the TCR clusters proved donor specific. Study conclusions and caveats: Shrinking CD4+ clones were chiefly CM and EM; CD8+ ones were chiefly EMRA. Among clones contracting day 15 to 85, CD4/CD8 was balanced, whereas later expanders leaned CD4+.

This clonotype has a handful of counts. Its antigen remains unidentified. A single record per CDR3 protein comes from TCRdb applying MiXCR to the 5' RACE reads. The repertoire consists of approximately 250,000 distinct CDR3 sequences, with over 15% occurring once and the leading ten covering less than 2.5%. The CDR3 is 12 amino acids. V lost 5 bases to trimming and J lost 4 bases, with 5 bases between them. Germline V gene data show CDR1 as SGHVS and CDR2 as FQNEAQ. What was sequenced was PBMCs or a T cell subset sorted from them (not recorded which). This chain links TRBV7-8 with TRBJ2-2; D is ambiguous. The TCR sequence derives from an adult woman who had mild COVID-19 (a few samples of this study predate the infection). Cell type and time point are not known. In DNA, the CDR3 is TGTGCCAGCAGCCGATTCACCGGGGAGCTGTTTTTT. Protein: CASSRFTGELFF. Drawing the rest from reference TRBV7-8 and TRBJ2-2, the complete variable domain is GAGVSQSPRYKVAKRGQDVALRCDPISGHVSLFWYQQALGQGPEFLTYFQNEAQLDKSGLPSDRFFAERPEGSVSTLKIQRTQQEDSAVYLCASSRFTGELFFGEGSRLTVL.